This record concerns one T cell receptor beta chain sequence. Sequencing was performed with immunoSEQ multiplex PCR; in TCRdb, only in-frame clones are kept and a portion is missing. Of 400,000 or so clones listed, 80% to 90% are singletons. The sample is drawn from a study of blood T cell repertoires in COVID-19. Study context: The United States, Italy and Spain provided the acute and convalescent COVID-19 samples.

The CDR3 sequence is 14 residues long. In germline, CDR1 is LNHDA, CDR2 SQIVND (reference sequence). With 5 bases clipped from V and 8 bases from J, the junction kept 9 bases outside the gene matches. Sequencing was done on a sample of PBMCs or T cells enriched from blood (not recorded which). The sequence was collected from a young man who had recovered from COVID-19. The gene calls are TRBV19 and TRBJ1-5, with 7 bases identical to TRBD1. The CDR3 here is CASSEDRPLKPQHF. As DNA, the CDR3 is TGTGCCAGTAGTGAGGACAGGCCGCTAAAGCCCCAGCATTTT. The variable domain in full, completed from reference TRBV19 and TRBJ1-5, reads DGGITQSPKYLFRKEGQNVTLSCEQNLNHDAMYWYRQDPGQGLRLIYYSQIVNDFQKGDIAEGYSVSREKKESFPLTVTSAQKNPTAFYLCASSEDRPLKPQHFGDGTRLSIL.